This note documents a single T cell receptor (beta chain) sequence. The data were taken from a study of blood T cell repertoires in COVID-19. CDR3 length: 13 amino acids. The V gene's germline CDR1 is LNHDA and CDR2 SQIVND (reference sequence). V lost 4 bases to trimming and J lost 5 bases; unmatched junction nucleotides: 2. Measured with immunoSEQ multiplex PCR; TCRdb has only the in-frame clones, and not every one. The sample consists of about half a million clones, roughly nine tenths of them appearing once. This chain connects TRBV19 to TRBJ1-2, with 9 bases matching TRBD1. The sequenced sample was peripheral blood. The receptor comes from a man aged 18-30 years with COVID-19, enrolled during active disease. The CDR3 region is CASSKDRGYGYTF. DNA for the CDR3: TGTGCCAGTAGTAAGGACAGGGGATATGGCTACACCTTC. Drawing the rest from reference TRBV19 and TRBJ1-2, the complete variable domain is DGGITQSPKYLFRKEGQNVTLSCEQNLNHDAMYWYRQDPGQGLRLIYYSQIVNDFQKGDIAEGYSVSREKKESFPLTVTSAQKNPTAFYLCASSKDRGYGYTFGSGTRLTVV.